Shown below are 5 T cell receptor beta chains from a single sample sequenced in a study of preoperative IRX-2 immunotherapy in early breast cancer. Libraries were prepared by immunoSEQ multiplex PCR; TCRdb keeps only in-frame clonotypes and omits some of them. The data contain tens of thousands of clones, roughly 82% of them singletons. Treatment: preoperative locoregional IRX-2 cytokine immunotherapy. This sample comprised lymph node tissue, obtained after IRX-2 immunotherapy. The receptor source for this set is a human donor with breast cancer.

V gene TRBV5-1 combines with J gene TRBJ1-1, with D tentatively TRBD1 (6 bases). CDR3 length: 15 amino acids. Germline V CDR1 and CDR2: SGHRS, YFSETQ. Trimming cost V 4 bases and J 6 bases, with 19 bases left between them. The CDR3 DNA reads TGCGCCAGCAGCCGTGACAGGCGAGGAGGTTCTGAAGCTTTCTTT. It is translated as CASSRDRRGGSEAFF.

The chain carries TRBV12-5 and TRBJ2-3; 8 bases agree with TRBD2. This CDR3 is 13 amino acids long. Germline CDR1 is LGHNT and CDR2 is FRNRAP. DNA of the CDR3: TGTGCCAGCGCGGGGGGTTGGACAGATACGCAGTATTTT. It codes for CASAGGWTDTQYF. Complete variable domain (other parts from reference TRBV12-5 and TRBJ2-3): DARVTQTPRHKVTEMGQEVTMRCQPILGHNTVFWYRQTMMQGLELLAYFRNRAPLDDSGMPKDRFSAEMPDATLATLKIQPSEPRDSAVYFCASAGGWTDTQYFGPGTRLTVL.

In nucleotides, the CDR3 is TGTGCTAGTGGTTTGGTACTGTCGGACAGTACTCTACTTGAAGAGACCCAGTACTTC. Translation gives CASGLVLSDSTLLEETQYF. The genes are TRBV12-5 and TRBJ2-5; perhaps TRBD1 as D (6 bases). Trimming left V 0 bases short and J 3 bases short, with 23 bases between. Per the germline V gene, CDR1 is LGHNT and CDR2 is FRNRAP. There are 19 residues in the CDR3.

The chain employs TRBV6-8 and TRBJ2-7, with TRBD1 matching over 7 bases. V shed 5 bases and J 6 bases; nucleotides not matched to a gene: 16. Germline V gene data show CDR1 as MNHGY and CDR2 as SAAAGT. CDR3 length: 16 residues. CDR3 nucleotides: TGTGCCAGCAGTCCAGTGCAAGGGGGCATTTTGATCGAGCAGTACTTC. This gives the protein CASSPVQGGILIEQYF.

The chain has TRBV12-5 and TRBJ1-1; 7 nucleotides match TRBD1. The germline gives CDR1 LGHNT, CDR2 FRNRAP. This CDR3 region has 14 residues. CDR3 protein: CASTPTGVNTEAFF. CDR3 in DNA: TGTGCCAGCACCCCAACAGGGGTGAACACTGAAGCTTTCTTT.